These 8 T cell receptor beta chains share one sample of origin, sequenced in a study of cytomegalovirus exposure and HLA in healthy donors. The PCR employed 60 Vbeta primers together with 13 Jbeta primers. This table comes from immunoSEQ multiplex PCR, and its TCRdb copy is limited to in-frame clones, with some not included. Of some 200,000 clones in the sample, approximately 82% were seen once. Sequencing was performed on PBMCs. These TCRs come from a young man in good health and CMV-seronegative.

This chain connects TRBV11-2 to TRBJ1-2; the D is unclear. Germline CDR1 SGHAT, CDR2 FQNNGV. CDR3 length: 12 residues. V was cut by 2 bases and J by 4 bases, with 5 bases left in between. The CDR3 DNA is TGTGCCAGCAGCTTAAATCTCTATGGCTACACCTTC. Translated, it gives CASSLNLYGYTF.

The chain uses TRBV10-3 and TRBJ1-5; the D is unclear. Germline lookup yields CDR1 ENHRY and CDR2 SYGVKD. V shed 7 bases and J shed 3 bases, with 10 bases lying between them. This CDR3 has 13 residues. The CDR3 coding sequence is TGTGCCATCAAGCAAGAATACAATCAGCCCCAGCATTTT. Residues: CAIKQEYNQPQHF.

The V call is TRBV9, the J call TRBJ2-2, with D unclear. Germline V gene data show CDR1 as SGDLS and CDR2 as YYNGEE. Trimming left V 0 bases short and J 5 bases short, with 8 bases between. The CDR3 has 14 amino acids. The CDR3 DNA reads TGTGCCAGCAGCGTAGAGCTAGTAACCGGGGAGCTGTTTTTT. This sequence encodes CASSVELVTGELFF.

The rearrangement uses TRBV9 and TRBJ1-3; D is possibly TRBD1 (5 bases). V was clipped by 4 bases and J by 8 bases, with 16 bases between them. Germline V gives CDR1 SGDLS, CDR2 YYNGEE. This CDR3 spans 14 amino acids. CDR3: CASSSPGGVDTIYF. CDR3 DNA sequence: TGTGCCAGCAGCTCCCCGGGGGGGGTGGACACCATATATTTT.

The rearrangement uses TRBV30 and TRBJ1-1; D remains ambiguous. The ends were cut back, 0 bases at V and 2 bases at J, with 7 bases in the middle. CDR3 length: 13 amino acids. Looked up from germline, CDR1 is GTSNPN and CDR2 is SVGIG (reference sequence). CDR3 region: CAWSVSVNTEAFF. The CDR3 coding sequence is TGTGCCTGGAGTGTATCGGTTAACACTGAAGCTTTCTTT.

V is TRBV18 and J is TRBJ2-3; D is uncertain. The V end was cut by 4 bases, the J end by 3 bases, with 8 bases between. From germline, CDR1 is KGHSH and CDR2 LQKENI. The CDR3 is 13 amino acids. The CDR3 DNA reads TGTGCCAGCTCACTGAAAGCTACAGATACGCAGTATTTT. It is translated as CASSLKATDTQYF.

This sequence joins TRBV30 and TRBJ2-7; D is unresolved. Germline CDR1 is GTSNPN and CDR2 is SVGIG (reference sequence). Trimming cost V 0 bases and J 1 base, with 10 bases left between them. The CDR3 runs 14 residues. This CDR3 is CAWSVQVFSYEQYF. The CDR3 DNA follows: TGTGCCTGGAGTGTACAAGTTTTTTCCTACGAGCAGTACTTC.

The J gene is TRBJ1-4, the V gene TRBV5-4; 7 bases are a match to TRBD1. CDR3 length: 14 amino acids. V gave up 0 bases and J gave up 8 bases; unmatched junction bases: 4. The germline V gene has CDR1 SGHNT and CDR2 YYREEE (reference sequence). In nucleotides, the CDR3 is TGTGCCAGCAGCTTGGATCAGGGGGGAGAAAAACTGTTTTTT. As protein: CASSLDQGGEKLFF.